This T cell receptor beta chain was identified during a study of T cell responses to AZD1222 COVID-19 vaccine. Here immunoSEQ multiplex PCR was the method, and the copy in TCRdb shows in-frame clones only, minus some. The sample contains 100,000 to 150,000 clones, about 90% of which appear only once. Points on this clone: Antigen specificity is unknown.

Whole-study findings and limits: Sampling that yielded the repertoires occurred only after the peak T cell response.

The germline V and J ends were trimmed by 7 bases and 6 bases, with 13 bases remaining between them. The CDR3 runs 13 residues. The V gene is TRBV12-3 or TRBV12-4, the J gene TRBJ1-5, with D perhaps matching TRBD1 (5 bases). The sequencing here drew on peripheral blood, taken on day 0 of AZD1222 vaccination. The sequence was obtained from an adult in good health. CDR3 in amino acids: CASKLRGSQPQHF. In DNA form, the CDR3 reads TGTGCCAGCAAACTGCGGGGGAGTCAGCCCCAGCATTTT.